Listed here are 18 T cell receptor beta chains from one sample, sequenced in a study of OX40 agonist ivuxolimab in advanced cancers. Sequencing was performed with immunoSEQ multiplex PCR; in TCRdb, only in-frame clones are kept and a portion is missing. This sample has under 20,000 clones; roughly 84% occur once, and the top ten carry around an eighth. Sequencing used CD4+ or CD8+ T cells sorted from blood, obtained in a trial of the OX40 agonist ivuxolimab. The source is an adult with an advanced solid tumor such as melanoma, head and neck, liver or kidney cancer.

The genes are TRBV11-2 and TRBJ1-1; D not resolved. Trimming removed 1 base from V and 1 base from J, with 4 bases in between. CDR1 and CDR2 from the germline V gene are SGHAT and FQNNGV. The CDR3 runs 13 residues. DNA for the CDR3: TGTGCCAGCAGCTTAGGTGGGAACACTGAAGCTTTCTTT. Residues: CASSLGGNTEAFF.

The chain employs TRBV7-3 and TRBJ2-1; D is possibly TRBD2 (6 bases). Germline CDR1 reads SGHTA; CDR2 reads FQGTGA. V lost 5 bases to trimming and J lost 0 bases, with 14 bases between them. The CDR3 is 16 amino acids. CDR3 sequence reads: CASSPLGGSSYNEQFF. Written as DNA, the CDR3 is TGTGCCAGCAGCCCACTCGGGGGAAGCTCCTACAATGAGCAGTTCTTC. Combining the CDR3 with reference TRBV7-3 and TRBJ2-1 gives the whole variable domain GAGVSQTPSNKVTEKGKYVELRCDPISGHTALYWYRQSLGQGPEFLIYFQGTGAADDSGLPNDRFFAVRPEGSVSTLKIQRTERGDSAVYLCASSPLGGSSYNEQFFGPGTRLTVL.

This chain joins TRBV7-2 and TRBJ2-5; D is undetermined. V dropped 4 bases and J dropped 7 bases, with 13 bases sitting between them. Germline V gives CDR1 SGHTA, CDR2 FQGNSA. The CDR3 sequence is 13 residues long. CDR3 protein: CASSSPAPATQYF. CDR3 nucleotide sequence: TGTGCCAGCAGCTCACCCGCGCCGGCGACCCAGTACTTC.

This clone appeared once. The chain joins TRBV10-2 to TRBJ2-7; 9 bases map to TRBD2. V lost 2 bases and J lost 5; bases outside the gene matches: 4. Per germline, CDR1 WSHSY and CDR2 SAAADI. The CDR3 consists of 14 residues. The DNA of the CDR3 is TGCGCCAGCAGTGAGCTTCTAGCGGGGAACGAGCAGTACTTC. It is translated as CASSELLAGNEQYF.

This clone occurred a few times. The CDR3 region is CAWSPGTDTQYF. The CDR3 DNA follows: TGTGCCTGGAGTCCGGGGACAGATACGCAGTATTTT. This rearrangement joins TRBV30 to TRBJ2-3; possible D gene TRBD2, 5 bases. The V gene's germline CDR1 is GTSNPN and CDR2 SVGIG (reference sequence). The CDR3 spans 12 residues. With 2 bases removed from V and 3 bases from J, the gap between germline ends came to 6 bases.

The CDR3, as DNA: TGTGCCACCAGCAGGGGACAGGGGTTATCGTTGACGGATACGCAGTATTTT. This gives the protein CATSRGQGLSLTDTQYF. This chain links TRBV15 with TRBJ2-3; 10 bases are shared with TRBD1. V shed 3 bases and J 6 bases; nucleotides not matched to a gene: 12. The CDR3 runs to 17 residues. The germline V gene has CDR1 LNHNV and CDR2 YYDKDF (reference sequence).

The chain links TRBV7-8 to TRBJ2-5; 10 nucleotides match TRBD2. V shed 6 bases and J 0 bases; nucleotides not matched to a gene: 4. The CDR3 is 15 residues long. CDR1 is SGHVS and CDR2 is FQNEAQ in the germline V gene. The CDR3 region has the DNA TGTGCCAGCAGGACTAGCGGGCTGTACCAAGAGACCCAGTACTTC. Translation: CASRTSGLYQETQYF.

This chain links TRBV19 with TRBJ2-3, with D tentatively TRBD2 (6 bases). Germline values: CDR1 LNHDA, CDR2 SQIVND (reference sequence). CDR3 length equals 14 residues. The germline V and J ends were trimmed by 6 bases and 2 bases, with 12 bases remaining between them. The CDR3 coding sequence is TGTGCCAGTAGCAAAGGGACTTTCACAGATACGCAGTATTTT. This translates into CASSKGTFTDTQYF.

This sequence joins TRBV29-1 and TRBJ1-1; weak D call: TRBD1 (5 bases). This CDR3 region has 12 residues. With 7 bases removed from V and 6 bases from J, the gap between germline ends came to 15 bases. CDR1 and CDR2 from the germline V gene are SQVTM and ANQGSEA. In DNA form, the CDR3 reads TGCAGCGGGGGTTGGGGGGGACCTGAAGCTTTCTTT. The encoded protein is CSGGWGGPEAFF.

This rearrangement joins TRBV28 to TRBJ2-7, with 15 nucleotides matching TRBD2. J gave up 2 bases and V 5 bases, and 16 bases lay outside the gene matches. The length of the CDR3 is 20 residues. The V gene's germline CDR1 is MDHEN and CDR2 SYDVKM. The DNA for the CDR3 is TGTGCCAGCAGTCCCTCAGGGGGCGGGACTAGCGGGGGGCTTCCCTACGAGCAGTACTTC. As protein: CASSPSGGGTSGGLPYEQYF.

This clone was seen only a few times. The V gene is TRBV19, the J gene TRBJ2-6; tentatively, D is TRBD1 or TRBD2 (5 bases each). This CDR3 contains 16 residues. The V gene's germline CDR1 is LNHDA and CDR2 SQIVND (reference sequence). V dropped 3 bases and J dropped 0 bases, with 9 bases sitting between them. CDR3 region: CASSIWGSSGANVLTF. CDR3 sequence (DNA): TGTGCCAGTAGTATTTGGGGGAGCTCTGGGGCCAACGTCCTGACTTTC.

The V gene is TRBV5-6, the J gene TRBJ1-1; D not resolved. The CDR3 extends over 13 amino acids. Germline-derived CDR1 and CDR2 are SGHDT and YYEEEE. Deletions cut 2 bases from V and 1 base from J, with 6 bases between. CDR3 bases: TGTGCCAGCAGCTTCACAAGGAACACTGAAGCTTTCTTT. Its translation is CASSFTRNTEAFF.

J is TRBJ2-5 and V is TRBV5-4; a possible D gene is TRBD2 (6 bases). Germline loops: CDR1 SGHNT, CDR2 YYREEE (reference sequence). V gave up 4 bases and J gave up 5 bases, with 21 bases separating them. The CDR3 sequence is 16 residues long. CDR3 residues: CASSPGAGGVRETQYF. In nucleotides, the CDR3 is TGTGCCAGCAGCCCGGGTGCCGGGGGAGTCAGGGAGACCCAGTACTTC.

The V call is TRBV19, the J call TRBJ1-1; 10 positions agree with TRBD1. The CDR3 has 14 residues. Looked up from germline, CDR1 is LNHDA and CDR2 is SQIVND (reference sequence). V lost 7 bases, J lost 7 bases, and 9 bases stayed unmatched. CDR3 bases: TGTGCCAGTACCGGGACAGGGGAGGGGGGTGAAGCTTTCTTT. Its protein product is CASTGTGEGGEAFF.

The chain employs TRBV15 and TRBJ2-1, with a tentative D call TRBD1 (5 bases). Germline CDR1 is LNHNV and CDR2 is YYDKDF (reference sequence). This CDR3 has 17 amino acids. V dropped 0 bases and J dropped 8 bases, with 20 bases sitting between them. The CDR3 is CATSRDFRRDKVYEQFF. CDR3 nucleotide sequence: TGTGCCACCAGCAGAGACTTTCGCAGGGATAAGGTCTATGAGCAGTTCTTC.

This clone was seen just once. This sequence joins TRBV6-5 and TRBJ1-6, with D possibly TRBD1 on 5 matching bases. With 2 bases removed from V and 7 bases from J, the gap between germline ends came to 12 bases. In germline, CDR1 is MNHEY, CDR2 SVGAGI. The length of the CDR3 is 15 residues. CDR3 loop: CASSYRGARNSPLHF. The DNA of the CDR3 is TGTGCCAGCAGTTACCGGGGCGCGAGGAATTCACCCCTCCACTTT.

The chain links TRBV19 to TRBJ2-2, with 7 bases aligning to TRBD2. The CDR3 totals 14 residues. The germline V gene encodes CDR1 LNHDA and CDR2 SQIVND (reference sequence). V was pared by 7 bases and J by 3 bases, with 5 bases of the junction left unmatched. The CDR3 DNA is TGTGCCAGTACCCCTAGCGGTTACACCGGGGAGCTGTTTTTT. Its translation: CASTPSGYTGELFF.

The rearrangement uses TRBV5-1 and TRBJ2-2, with TRBD2 as a possible D gene (6 bases). Germline assignment: CDR1 SGHRS and CDR2 YFSETQ. The CDR3 runs 20 residues. The V gene lost 4 bases and the J gene lost 1 base, with 26 bases spanning the gap. The DNA of the CDR3 is TGCGCCAGCAGCCAGGCGCGGGGCAGCACCCTCGCTGGGAACACCGGGGAGCTGTTTTTT. Protein sequence: CASSQARGSTLAGNTGELFF.